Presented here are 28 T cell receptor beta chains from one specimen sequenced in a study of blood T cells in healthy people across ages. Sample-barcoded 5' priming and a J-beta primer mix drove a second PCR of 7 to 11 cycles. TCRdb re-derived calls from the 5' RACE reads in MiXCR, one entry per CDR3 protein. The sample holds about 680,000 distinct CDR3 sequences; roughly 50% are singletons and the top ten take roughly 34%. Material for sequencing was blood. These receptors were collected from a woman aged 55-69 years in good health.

Here the CDR3 reads CASSLGPQREQYF. The CDR3 region has the DNA TGTGCCAGCAGCTTAGGACCCCAAAGGGAGCAGTACTTC. This chain links TRBV7-3 with TRBJ2-7; D gene unclear. Germline values: CDR1 SGHTA, CDR2 FQGTGA. The CDR3 consists of 13 residues. V was cut by 2 bases and J by 7 bases, with 12 bases left in between.

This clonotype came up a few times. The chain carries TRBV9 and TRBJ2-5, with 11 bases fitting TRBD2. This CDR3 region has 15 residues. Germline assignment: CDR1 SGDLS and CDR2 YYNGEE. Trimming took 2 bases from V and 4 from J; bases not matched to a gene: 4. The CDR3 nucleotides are TGTGCCAGCAGCGTCTCCGGGACTAGCGGAGAGACCCAGTACTTC. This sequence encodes CASSVSGTSGETQYF.

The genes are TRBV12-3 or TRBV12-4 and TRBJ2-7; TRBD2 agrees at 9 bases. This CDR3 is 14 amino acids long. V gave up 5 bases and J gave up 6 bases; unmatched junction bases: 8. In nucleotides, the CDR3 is TGTGCCAGCAGTCTTAGCGGGAGAGGGAGCGAGCAGTACTTC. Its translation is CASSLSGRGSEQYF.

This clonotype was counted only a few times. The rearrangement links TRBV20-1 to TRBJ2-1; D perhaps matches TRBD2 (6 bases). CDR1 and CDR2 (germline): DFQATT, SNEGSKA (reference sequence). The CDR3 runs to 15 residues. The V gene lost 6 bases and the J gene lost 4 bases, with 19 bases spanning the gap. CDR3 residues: CSAKSNRDFYNEQFF. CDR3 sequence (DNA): TGCAGTGCGAAGTCAAACCGGGACTTTTACAATGAGCAGTTCTTC.

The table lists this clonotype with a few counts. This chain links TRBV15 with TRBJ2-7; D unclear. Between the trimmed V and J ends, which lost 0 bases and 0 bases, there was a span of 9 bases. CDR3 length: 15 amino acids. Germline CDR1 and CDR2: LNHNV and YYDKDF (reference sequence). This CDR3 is CATSRDYVLSYEQYF. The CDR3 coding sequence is TGTGCCACCAGCAGAGATTACGTTCTCTCCTACGAGCAGTACTTC.

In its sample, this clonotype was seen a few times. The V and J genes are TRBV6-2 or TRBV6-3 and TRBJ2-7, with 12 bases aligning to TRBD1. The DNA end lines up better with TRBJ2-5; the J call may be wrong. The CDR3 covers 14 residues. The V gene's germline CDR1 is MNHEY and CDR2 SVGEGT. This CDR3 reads CATNRDRGRETQYF. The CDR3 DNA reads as TGTGCCACCAACCGGGACAGGGGGCGAGAGACCCAGTACTTC.

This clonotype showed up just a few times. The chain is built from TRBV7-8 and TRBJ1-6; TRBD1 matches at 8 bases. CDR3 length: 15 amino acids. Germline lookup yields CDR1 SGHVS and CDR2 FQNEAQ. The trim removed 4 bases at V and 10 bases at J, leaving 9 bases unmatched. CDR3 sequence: CASSSDRGPGSPLHF. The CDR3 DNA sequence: TGTGCCAGCAGCTCAGACAGGGGCCCAGGGTCACCCCTCCACTTT. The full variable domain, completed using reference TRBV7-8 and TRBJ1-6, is GAGVSQSPRYKVAKRGQDVALRCDPISGHVSLFWYQQALGQGPEFLTYFQNEAQLDKSGLPSDRFFAERPEGSVSTLKIQRTQQEDSAVYLCASSSDRGPGSPLHFGNGTRLTVT.

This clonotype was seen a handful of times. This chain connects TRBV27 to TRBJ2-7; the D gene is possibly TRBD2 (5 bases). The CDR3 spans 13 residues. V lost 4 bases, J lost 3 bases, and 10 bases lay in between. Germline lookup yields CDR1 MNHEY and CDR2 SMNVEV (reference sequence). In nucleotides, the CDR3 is TGTGCCAGCAGTTCGGGAAAAGGCTACGAGCAGTACTTC. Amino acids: CASSSGKGYEQYF.

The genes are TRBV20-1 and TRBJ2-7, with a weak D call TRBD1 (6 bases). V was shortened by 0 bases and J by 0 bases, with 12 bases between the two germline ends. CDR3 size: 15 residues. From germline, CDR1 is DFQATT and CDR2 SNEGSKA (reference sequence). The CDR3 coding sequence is TGCAGTGCTAGAGATCCGGGACACTACTCCTACGAGCAGTACTTC. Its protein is CSARDPGHYSYEQYF.

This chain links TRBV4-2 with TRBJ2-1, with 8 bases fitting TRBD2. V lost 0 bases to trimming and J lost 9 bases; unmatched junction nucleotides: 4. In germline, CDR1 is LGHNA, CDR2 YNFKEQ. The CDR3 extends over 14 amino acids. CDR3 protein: CASSQDAGRVEQFF. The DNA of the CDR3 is TGTGCCAGCAGCCAAGATGCCGGGAGGGTTGAGCAGTTCTTC.

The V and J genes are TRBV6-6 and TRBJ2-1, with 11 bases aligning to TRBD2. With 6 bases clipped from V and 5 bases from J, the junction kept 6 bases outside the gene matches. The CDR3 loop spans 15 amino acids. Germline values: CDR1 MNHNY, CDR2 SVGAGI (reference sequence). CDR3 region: CASSRTSGGNNEQFF. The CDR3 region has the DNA TGTGCCAGCAGCCGAACTAGCGGGGGTAACAATGAGCAGTTCTTC.

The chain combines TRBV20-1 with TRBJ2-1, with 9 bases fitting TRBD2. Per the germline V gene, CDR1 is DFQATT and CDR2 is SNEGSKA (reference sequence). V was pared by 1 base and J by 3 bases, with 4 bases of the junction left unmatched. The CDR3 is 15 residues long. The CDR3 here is CSARGGSGGYNEQFF. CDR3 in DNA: TGCAGTGCTAGAGGCGGTAGCGGGGGCTACAATGAGCAGTTCTTC.

CDR3 residues: CASSELAQGPQYF. In DNA, the CDR3 is TGTGCCAGCAGTGAATTAGCACAGGGGCCGCAGTATTTT. The chain is built from TRBV2 and TRBJ2-3; TRBD1 matches 7 bases. In germline, CDR1 is SNHLY, CDR2 FYNNEI. The CDR3 sequence is 13 residues long. J was trimmed by 10 bases and V by 2 bases; bases with no gene match: 6.

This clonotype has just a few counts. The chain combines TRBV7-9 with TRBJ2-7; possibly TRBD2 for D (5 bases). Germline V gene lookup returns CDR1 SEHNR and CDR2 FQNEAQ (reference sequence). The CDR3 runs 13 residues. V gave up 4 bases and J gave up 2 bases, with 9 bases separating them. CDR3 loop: CASSSSGTYEQYF. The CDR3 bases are TGTGCCAGCAGCTCCTCGGGAACCTACGAGCAGTACTTC.

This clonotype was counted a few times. CDR3 in amino acids: CASSQDGGAGEQFF. Written as DNA, the CDR3 is TGCGCCAGCAGCCAAGATGGGGGGGCAGGGGAGCAGTTCTTC. The chain recombines TRBV4-3 with TRBJ2-1, with D perhaps TRBD2 (7 bases). Trimming removed 0 bases at V and 10 bases at J, with 13 bases between. Germline V lookup: CDR1 LGHNA, CDR2 YSLEER. This CDR3 contains 14 residues.

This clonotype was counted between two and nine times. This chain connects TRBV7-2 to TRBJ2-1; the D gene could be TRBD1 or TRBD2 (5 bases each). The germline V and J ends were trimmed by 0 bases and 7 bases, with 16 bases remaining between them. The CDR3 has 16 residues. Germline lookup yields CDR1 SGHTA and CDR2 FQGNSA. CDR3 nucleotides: TGTGCCAGCAGCTTAGCCGGGGACCTGAGGGGAAATGAGCAGTTCTTC. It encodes CASSLAGDLRGNEQFF.

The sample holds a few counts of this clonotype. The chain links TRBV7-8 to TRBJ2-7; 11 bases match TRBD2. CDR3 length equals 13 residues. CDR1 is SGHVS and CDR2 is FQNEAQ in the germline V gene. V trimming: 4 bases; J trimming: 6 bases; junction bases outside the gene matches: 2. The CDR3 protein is CASSSTSGVEQYF. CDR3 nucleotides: TGTGCCAGCAGCTCGACTAGCGGGGTCGAGCAGTACTTC.

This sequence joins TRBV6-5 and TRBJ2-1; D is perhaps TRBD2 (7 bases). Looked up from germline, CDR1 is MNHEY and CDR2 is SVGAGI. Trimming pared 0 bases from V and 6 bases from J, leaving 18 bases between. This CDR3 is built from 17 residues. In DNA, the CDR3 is TGTGCCAGCAGTTACTCATTCGGGGGGCTTTCCGGCAATGAGCAGTTCTTC. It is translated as CASSYSFGGLSGNEQFF.

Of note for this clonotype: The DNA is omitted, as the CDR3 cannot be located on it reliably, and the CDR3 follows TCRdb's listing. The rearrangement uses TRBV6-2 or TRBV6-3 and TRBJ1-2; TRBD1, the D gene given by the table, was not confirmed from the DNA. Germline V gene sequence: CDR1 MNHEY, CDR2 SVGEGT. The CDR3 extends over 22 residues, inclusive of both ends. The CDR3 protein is CASSYSGADEQFFGPGGNGYTF.

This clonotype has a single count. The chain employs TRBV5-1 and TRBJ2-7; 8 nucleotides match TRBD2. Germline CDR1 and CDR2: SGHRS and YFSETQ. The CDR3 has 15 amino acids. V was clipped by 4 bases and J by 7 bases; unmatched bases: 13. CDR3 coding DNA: TGCGCCAGCAGCCGGGTAGCGGGGCAAGTCGGAGAGCAGTACTTC. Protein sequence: CASSRVAGQVGEQYF.

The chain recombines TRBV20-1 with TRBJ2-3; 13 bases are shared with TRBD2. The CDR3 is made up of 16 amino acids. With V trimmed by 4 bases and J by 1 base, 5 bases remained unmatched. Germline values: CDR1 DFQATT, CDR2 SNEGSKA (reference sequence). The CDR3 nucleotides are TGCAGTGCTATCACTAGCGGGAGGGCAGGCACAGATACGCAGTATTTT. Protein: CSAITSGRAGTDTQYF.

The CDR3 DNA follows: TGTGCCAGCAGCTTAGGGGCGAGCCGCAATGAGCAGTTCTTC. Translation gives CASSLGASRNEQFF. The chain recombines TRBV11-3 with TRBJ2-1; the D is unclear. This CDR3 is 14 amino acids long. CDR1 is SGHNT and CDR2 is YENEEA in the germline V gene. V was shortened by 1 base and J by 6 bases, with 10 bases between the two germline ends.

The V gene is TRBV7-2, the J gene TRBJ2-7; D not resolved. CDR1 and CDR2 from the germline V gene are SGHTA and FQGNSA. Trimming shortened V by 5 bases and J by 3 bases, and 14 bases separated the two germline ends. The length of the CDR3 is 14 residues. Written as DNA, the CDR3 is TGTGCCAGCAGCCTCCGGGCTAGGAGCTACGAGCAGTACTTC. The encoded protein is CASSLRARSYEQYF.

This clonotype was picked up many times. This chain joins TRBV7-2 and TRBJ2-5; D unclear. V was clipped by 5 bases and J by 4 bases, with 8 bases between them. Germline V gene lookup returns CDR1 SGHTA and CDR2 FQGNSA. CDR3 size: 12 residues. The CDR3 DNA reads TGTGCCAGCAGCCGACCCAGAGAGACCCAGTACTTC. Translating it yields CASSRPRETQYF.

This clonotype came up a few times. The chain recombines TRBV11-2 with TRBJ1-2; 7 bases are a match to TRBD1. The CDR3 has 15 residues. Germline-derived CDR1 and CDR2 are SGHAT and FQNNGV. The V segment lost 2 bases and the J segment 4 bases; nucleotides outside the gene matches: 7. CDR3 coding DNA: TGTGCCAGCAGCTTAAACAGGGGAGGGGTCTATGGCTACACCTTC. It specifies CASSLNRGGVYGYTF.

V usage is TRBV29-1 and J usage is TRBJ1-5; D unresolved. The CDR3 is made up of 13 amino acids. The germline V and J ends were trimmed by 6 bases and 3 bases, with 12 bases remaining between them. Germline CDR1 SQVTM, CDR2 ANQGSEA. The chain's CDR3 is CSVQGRDNQPQHF. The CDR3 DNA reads TGCAGCGTGCAAGGGAGGGACAATCAGCCCCAGCATTTT.

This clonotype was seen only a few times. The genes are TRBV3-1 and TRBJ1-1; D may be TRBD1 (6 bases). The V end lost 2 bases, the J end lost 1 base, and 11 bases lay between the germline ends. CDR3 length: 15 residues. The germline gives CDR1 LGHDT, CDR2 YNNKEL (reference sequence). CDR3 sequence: CASSQRGARNTEAFF. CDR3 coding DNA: TGTGCCAGCAGCCAAAGGGGGGCACGGAACACTGAAGCTTTCTTT.

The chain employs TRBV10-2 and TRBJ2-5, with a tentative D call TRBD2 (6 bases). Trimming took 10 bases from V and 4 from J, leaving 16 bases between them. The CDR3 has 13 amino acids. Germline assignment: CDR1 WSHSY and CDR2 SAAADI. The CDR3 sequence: CATKNRDLETQYF. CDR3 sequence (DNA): TGCGCCACCAAAAACCGGGACTTAGAGACCCAGTACTTC.